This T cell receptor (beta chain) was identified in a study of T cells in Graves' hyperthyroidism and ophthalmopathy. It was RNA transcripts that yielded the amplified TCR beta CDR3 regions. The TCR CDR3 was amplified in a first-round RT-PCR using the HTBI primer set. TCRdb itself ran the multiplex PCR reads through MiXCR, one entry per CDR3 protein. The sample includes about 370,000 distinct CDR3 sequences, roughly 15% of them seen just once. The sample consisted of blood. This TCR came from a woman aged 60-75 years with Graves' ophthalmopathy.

CDR3 sequence (DNA): TGTGCCATCAGGGTTGGAGGGGAGGGTCAGCCCCAGCATTTT. Translated, it gives CAIRVGGEGQPQHF. This chain links TRBV10-3 with TRBJ1-5, with D possibly TRBD1 on 5 matching bases. Germline-derived CDR1 and CDR2 are ENHRY and SYGVKD. V lost 6 bases and J lost 6, with 15 bases in between. This CDR3 has 14 residues.